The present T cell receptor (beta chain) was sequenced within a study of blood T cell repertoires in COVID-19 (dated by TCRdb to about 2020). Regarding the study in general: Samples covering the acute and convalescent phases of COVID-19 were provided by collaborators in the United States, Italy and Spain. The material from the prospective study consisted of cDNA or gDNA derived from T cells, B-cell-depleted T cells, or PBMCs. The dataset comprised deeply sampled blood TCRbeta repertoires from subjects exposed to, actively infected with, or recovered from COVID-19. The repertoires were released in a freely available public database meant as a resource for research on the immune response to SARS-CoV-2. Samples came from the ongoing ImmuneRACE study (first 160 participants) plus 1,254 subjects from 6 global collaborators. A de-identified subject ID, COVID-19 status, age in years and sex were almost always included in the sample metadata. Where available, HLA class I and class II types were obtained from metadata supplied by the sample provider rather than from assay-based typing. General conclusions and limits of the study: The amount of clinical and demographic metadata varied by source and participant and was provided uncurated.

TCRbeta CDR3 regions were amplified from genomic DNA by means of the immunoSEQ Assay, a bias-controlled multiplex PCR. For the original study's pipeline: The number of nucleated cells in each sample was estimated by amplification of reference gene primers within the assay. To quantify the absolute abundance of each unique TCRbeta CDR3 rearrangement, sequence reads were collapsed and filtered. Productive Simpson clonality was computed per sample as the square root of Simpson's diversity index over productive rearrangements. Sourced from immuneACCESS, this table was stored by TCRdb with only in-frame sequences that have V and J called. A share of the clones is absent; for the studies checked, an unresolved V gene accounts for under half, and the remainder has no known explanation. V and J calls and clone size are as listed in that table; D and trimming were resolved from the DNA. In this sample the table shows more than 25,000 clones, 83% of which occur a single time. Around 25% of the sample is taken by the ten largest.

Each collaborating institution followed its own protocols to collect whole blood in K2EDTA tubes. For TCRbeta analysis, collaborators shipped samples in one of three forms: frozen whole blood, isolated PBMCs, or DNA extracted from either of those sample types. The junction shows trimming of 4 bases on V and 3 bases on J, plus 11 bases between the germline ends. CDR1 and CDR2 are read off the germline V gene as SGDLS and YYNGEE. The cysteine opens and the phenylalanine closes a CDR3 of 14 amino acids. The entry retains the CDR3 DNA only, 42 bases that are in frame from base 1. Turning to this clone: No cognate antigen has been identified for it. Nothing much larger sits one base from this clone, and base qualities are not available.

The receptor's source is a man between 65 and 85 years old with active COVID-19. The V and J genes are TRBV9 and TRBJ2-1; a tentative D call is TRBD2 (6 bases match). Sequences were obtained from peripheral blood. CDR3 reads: CASSPSALYNEQFF. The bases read TGTGCCAGCAGCCCTAGCGCCCTCTACAATGAGCAGTTCTTC.